Presented here are 30 T cell receptor beta chains from one specimen sequenced in a study of blood T cell repertoires in COVID-19. TCRdb's copy holds only in-frame clones and misses some; the assay was immunoSEQ multiplex PCR. The sample consists of 130,000 to 150,000 clones, about 87% of them appearing once. Sequencing was done on a sample of PBMCs or T cells enriched from blood (not recorded which). These receptors came from a man in his 60s who had recovered from COVID-19.

This clone was seen a few times. This sequence joins TRBV2 and TRBJ1-1; TRBD1 might be the D (5 bases). With 6 bases removed from V and 1 base from J, the gap between germline ends came to 9 bases. The germline CDR1 and CDR2 sequences are SNHLY and FYNNEI. This CDR3 spans 13 amino acids. CDR3 protein: CASRAGPNTEAFF. For the CDR3, the DNA is TGTGCCAGCAGGGCGGGACCGAACACTGAAGCTTTCTTT.

The rearrangement uses TRBV5-1 and TRBJ1-1, with 8 bases matching TRBD1. There are 15 residues in the CDR3. Losses at the gene ends were 6 bases for V and 1 base for J; bases not matched to a gene: 8. The germline gives CDR1 SGHRS, CDR2 YFSETQ. In DNA form, the CDR3 reads TGCGCCAGCACCTCCTCGACAGGGGCGAACACTGAAGCTTTCTTT. It translates to CASTSSTGANTEAFF.

The chain employs TRBV29-1 and TRBJ2-7, with TRBD1 identical over 9 bases. The CDR3 length is 11 residues. Germline-derived CDR1 and CDR2 are SQVTM and ANQGSEA. Trimming took 7 bases from V and 3 from J; bases not matched to a gene: 1. The CDR3 sequence: CSGGQGYEQYF. The CDR3, as DNA: TGCAGCGGGGGACAGGGCTACGAGCAGTACTTC.

This clone has just one count. The chain recombines TRBV7-9 with TRBJ2-1; 7 nucleotides match TRBD1. The CDR3 runs 12 residues. J was trimmed by 8 bases and V by 7 bases; bases with no gene match: 5. Germline CDR1 reads SEHNR; CDR2 reads FQNEAQ (reference sequence). CDR3 sequence: CASMTGIYEQFF. In DNA form, the CDR3 reads TGTGCCAGCATGACAGGGATCTATGAGCAGTTCTTC.

V usage is TRBV15 and J usage is TRBJ2-5; 9 nucleotides agree with TRBD2. The CDR3 has 17 amino acids. Trimming cost V 0 bases and J 5 bases; bases outside gene matches: 10. Germline-derived CDR1 and CDR2 are LNHNV and YYDKDF (reference sequence). The CDR3 region has the DNA TGTGCCACCAGCAGAGAGGTGACTAGCGGAAGTGGGGAGACCCAGTACTTC. Translated, it gives CATSREVTSGSGETQYF.

The V call is TRBV5-5, the J call TRBJ2-1; D possibly corresponds to TRBD1 (6 bases). V lost 2 bases and J lost 7, with 16 bases in between. The CDR3 is 15 residues long. The germline V gene encodes CDR1 SGHKS and CDR2 YYEKEE (reference sequence). CDR3 nucleotides: TGTGCCAGCAGCTTCTACAGGGCTCGGGGTAATGAGCAGTTCTTC. Its translation is CASSFYRARGNEQFF.

The V call is TRBV27, the J call TRBJ1-1; D perhaps matches TRBD1 (6 bases). The CDR3 covers 13 residues. Trimming took 6 bases from V and 9 from J, leaving 17 bases between them. Germline V CDR1 and CDR2: MNHEY, SMNVEV (reference sequence). The chain's CDR3 is CASRRRDIFQAFF. The CDR3 DNA is TGTGCCAGCAGGAGACGGGACATTTTCCAAGCTTTCTTT.

The genes are TRBV11-2 and TRBJ2-7, with 10 nucleotides matching TRBD1. Germline V gene lookup returns CDR1 SGHAT and CDR2 FQNNGV. V trimming: 5 bases; J trimming: 6 bases; junction bases outside the gene matches: 16. The CDR3 contains 17 residues. The CDR3: CASSPATWAGQGSEQYF. For the CDR3, the DNA is TGTGCCAGCAGCCCCGCGACCTGGGCGGGACAGGGGTCCGAGCAGTACTTC.

V usage is TRBV6-4 and J usage is TRBJ1-5; D unclear. The CDR3 spans 16 residues. Germline-derived CDR1 and CDR2 are MRHNA and SNTAGT. V was shortened by 0 bases and J by 0 bases, with 9 bases between the two germline ends. The CDR3 loop is CASSDSTRHSNQPQHF. The CDR3 DNA reads TGTGCCAGCAGTGACTCTACGAGACATAGCAATCAGCCCCAGCATTTT.

This sequence joins TRBV18 and TRBJ2-1; D gene unclear. Trimming took off 2 bases at V and 2 bases at J, with 10 bases between the two ends. The CDR3 covers 15 residues. The germline gives CDR1 KGHSH, CDR2 LQKENI. The CDR3 protein is CASSPERAPYNEQFF. In DNA, the CDR3 is TGTGCCAGCTCACCAGAGCGAGCTCCCTACAATGAGCAGTTCTTC.

The J gene is TRBJ2-7, the V gene TRBV3-1 (or the pseudogene TRBV3-2); D is undetermined. This CDR3 region has 12 residues. The ends were cut back, 5 bases at V and 2 bases at J, with 7 bases in the middle. CDR1 and CDR2 (germline): LGHDT, YNNKEL (reference sequence). The CDR3 DNA follows: TGTGCCAGCAGCGAGATAGCCTACGAGCAGTACTTC. Translation: CASSEIAYEQYF.

The chain employs TRBV27 and TRBJ1-5; tentative D call: TRBD1 (5 bases). The CDR3 extends over 15 amino acids. Trimming took 4 bases from V and 4 from J, leaving 14 bases between them. Germline V gene sequence: CDR1 MNHEY, CDR2 SMNVEV (reference sequence). The CDR3 protein is CASSYGYGGNQPQHF. DNA of the CDR3: TGTGCCAGCAGTTACGGCTACGGGGGTAATCAGCCCCAGCATTTT.

The chain couples TRBV2 to TRBJ2-3; 11 bases map to TRBD1. The germline gives CDR1 SNHLY, CDR2 FYNNEI. The CDR3 loop spans 15 amino acids. J lost 5 bases, V lost 6 bases, and 7 bases had no gene match. The CDR3 region is CASRIRTGGGDTQYF. In DNA form, the CDR3 reads TGTGCCAGCAGAATTCGGACAGGGGGCGGAGATACGCAGTATTTT.

V gene TRBV9 combines with J gene TRBJ1-3; TRBD1 is a possible D gene (6 bases). This CDR3 spans 15 amino acids. Germline lookup yields CDR1 SGDLS and CDR2 YYNGEE. V was clipped by 4 bases and J by 0 bases, with 11 bases between them. In DNA, the CDR3 is TGTGCCAGCAGCTACAGGGATTACTCTGGAAACACCATATATTTT. Translating it yields CASSYRDYSGNTIYF.

The chain carries TRBV27 and TRBJ1-4, with 11 bases lining up with TRBD1. The CDR3 totals 16 residues. Unmatched junction bases numbered 6, after V lost 6 bases and J lost 3 bases. Germline V lookup: CDR1 MNHEY, CDR2 SMNVEV (reference sequence). CDR3 in amino acids: CASRSDRGLANEKLFF. The CDR3 DNA follows: TGTGCCAGCAGATCGGACAGGGGGCTAGCTAATGAAAAACTGTTTTTT.

The chain recombines TRBV5-6 with TRBJ1-5, with a possible D match to TRBD1 (5 bases). Germline lookup yields CDR1 SGHDT and CDR2 YYEEEE. V was cut by 1 base and J by 2 bases, with 10 bases left in between. The CDR3 totals 15 residues. The CDR3 spells CASSLWGGGNQPQHF. The CDR3 coding sequence is TGTGCCAGCAGCTTGTGGGGAGGGGGCAATCAGCCCCAGCATTTT.

The chain recombines TRBV9 with TRBJ1-3; 9 positions match TRBD1. Per the germline V gene, CDR1 is SGDLS and CDR2 is YYNGEE. The trim removed 4 bases at V and 2 bases at J, leaving 4 bases unmatched. The CDR3 runs 15 residues. This chain's CDR3 is CASSPRTGAGNTIYF. DNA for the CDR3: TGTGCCAGCAGCCCCAGGACAGGGGCTGGAAACACCATATATTTT.

This chain uses TRBV15 with TRBJ2-1; 12 nucleotides align to TRBD2. The CDR3 totals 15 residues. V lost 8 bases to trimming and J lost 7 bases; unmatched junction nucleotides: 9. Germline loops: CDR1 LNHNV, CDR2 YYDKDF (reference sequence). The CDR3 coding sequence is TGTGCCACCGGGTCTCGGACTAGCGGGACTAATGAGCAGTTCTTC. It codes for CATGSRTSGTNEQFF.

In DNA form, the CDR3 reads TGTGCCAGCAGCTGGGGACAGGGTAATCAGCCCCAGCATTTT. This encodes CASSWGQGNQPQHF. This chain uses TRBV5-5 with TRBJ1-5, with 9 bases lining up with TRBD1. The CDR3 is 14 residues long. The germline CDR1 and CDR2 sequences are SGHKS and YYEKEE (reference sequence). J gave up 4 bases and V 3 bases, and 2 bases lay outside the gene matches. Drawing the rest from reference TRBV5-5 and TRBJ1-5, the complete variable domain is DAGVTQSPTHLIKTRGQQVTLRCSPISGHKSVSWYQQVLGQGPQFIFQYYEKEERGRGNFPDRFSARQFPNYSSELNVNALLLGDSALYLCASSWGQGNQPQHFGDGTRLSIL.

This sequence joins TRBV5-5 and TRBJ2-1, with 11 bases matching TRBD2. CDR1 and CDR2 from the germline V gene are SGHKS and YYEKEE (reference sequence). With V trimmed by 4 bases and J by 7 bases, 13 bases remained unmatched. This CDR3 has 17 amino acids. CDR3 sequence (DNA): TGTGCCAGCAGCAGGAAATTAGCGGGGGGGCCGGGTAATGAGCAGTTCTTC. Translated, it gives CASSRKLAGGPGNEQFF.

The rearrangement joins TRBV30 to TRBJ2-5; D remains unclear. Per germline, CDR1 GTSNPN and CDR2 SVGIG (reference sequence). The CDR3 is 12 amino acids. V was pared by 2 bases and J by 5 bases, with 9 bases between. CDR3 loop: CAWSPSLETQYF. CDR3 coding DNA: TGTGCCTGGAGTCCCTCTTTGGAGACCCAGTACTTC.

The chain is built from TRBV7-2 and TRBJ1-6; a possible D gene is TRBD1 (5 bases). The CDR3 runs 15 residues. Trimming left V 1 base short and J 7 bases short, with 11 bases between. Germline V gene data show CDR1 as SGHTA and CDR2 as FQGNSA. The CDR3 loop reads CASSLGGGKNSPLHF. The CDR3 DNA follows: TGTGCCAGCAGCTTAGGGGGCGGGAAGAATTCACCCCTCCACTTT. The variable domain in full, with the rest retrieved from reference TRBV7-2 and TRBJ1-6, is GAGVSQSPSNKVTEKGKDVELRCDPISGHTALYWYRQSLGQGLEFLIYFQGNSAPDKSGLPSDRFSAERTGGSVSTLTIQRTQQEDSAVYLCASSLGGGKNSPLHFGNGTRLTVT.

V usage is TRBV7-9 and J usage is TRBJ2-2; 7 bases are a match to TRBD1. Germline trimming cut 7 bases from V and 1 base from J; bases unmatched to any gene: 6. Germline values: CDR1 SEHNR, CDR2 FQNEAQ (reference sequence). This CDR3 has 15 amino acids. CDR3 coding DNA: TGTGCCAGCACCGGGACAGTTATGAACACCGGGGAGCTGTTTTTT. Its protein product is CASTGTVMNTGELFF.

This sequence joins TRBV5-1 and TRBJ1-4; D not certain. Trimming pared 5 bases from V and 0 bases from J, leaving 11 bases between. Germline V gives CDR1 SGHRS, CDR2 YFSETQ. This CDR3 is built from 15 residues. The CDR3 here is CASRAGWATNEKLFF. The CDR3 DNA follows: TGCGCCAGCAGGGCGGGCTGGGCAACTAATGAAAAACTGTTTTTT.

The V gene is TRBV11-2, the J gene TRBJ1-6; weak D call: TRBD1 (5 bases). Per germline, CDR1 SGHAT and CDR2 FQNNGV. Trimming pared 4 bases from V and 9 bases from J, leaving 16 bases between. The CDR3 consists of 15 residues. CDR3 residues: CASSSIGGFGSPLHF. Here the CDR3 DNA reads TGTGCCAGCAGCTCCATTGGGGGGTTCGGTTCACCCCTCCACTTT.

The chain recombines TRBV6-5 with TRBJ2-7, with 9 bases matching TRBD2. The trim removed 7 bases at V and 1 base at J, leaving 5 bases unmatched. This CDR3 has 14 residues. Looked up from germline, CDR1 is MNHEY and CDR2 is SVGAGI. CDR3 in amino acids: CASKSSGGSYEQYF. CDR3 sequence (DNA): TGTGCCAGCAAGAGTAGCGGGGGATCCTACGAGCAGTACTTC.

The chain joins TRBV15 to TRBJ1-3; D gene ambiguous. V was shortened by 1 base and J by 2 bases, with 9 bases between the two germline ends. The CDR3 contains 15 residues. Germline values: CDR1 LNHNV, CDR2 YYDKDF (reference sequence). CDR3 in amino acids: CATSRGGGTGNTIYF. The CDR3 DNA sequence: TGTGCCACCAGCAGAGGGGGAGGTACTGGAAACACCATATATTTT. The complete variable domain, with remaining parts taken from reference TRBV15 and TRBJ1-3, reads DAMVIQNPRYQVTQFGKPVTLSCSQTLNHNVMYWYQQKSSQAPKLLFHYYDKDFNNEADTPDNFQSRRPNTSFCFLDIRSPGLGDTAMYLCATSRGGGTGNTIYFGEGSWLTVV.

This chain uses TRBV6-1 with TRBJ1-5; D gene unclear. Trimming took off 2 bases at V and 10 bases at J, with 6 bases between the two ends. CDR3 length: 11 residues. Germline V CDR1 and CDR2: MNHNS, SASEGT. The CDR3 loop is CASSELAPQHF. CDR3 coding DNA: TGTGCCAGCAGTGAATTGGCTCCCCAGCATTTT.

As regards this clone: Relative to the germline gene, one junction end is altered; a read error may explain this. The gene calls are TRBV7-3 and TRBJ2-7; D call uncertain. This CDR3 spans 13 amino acids. The V gene's germline CDR1 is SGHTA and CDR2 FQGTGA. CDR3 in amino acids: CASSLFPSSEQYF. Written as DNA, the CDR3 is TGTGCCAGCAGCTTATTCCCGTCCTCCGAGCAGTACTTC. The full variable domain, in which reference TRBV7-3 and TRBJ2-7 provide the parts outside the CDR3, is GAGVSQTPSNKVTEKGKYVELRCDPISGHTALYWYRQSLGQGPEFLIYFQGTGAADDSGLPNDRFFAVRPEGSVSTLKIQRTERGDSAVYLCASSLFPSSEQYFGPGTRLTVT.

The chain uses TRBV11-2 and TRBJ2-3, with a possible D match to TRBD2 (7 bases). Germline V gene lookup returns CDR1 SGHAT and CDR2 FQNNGV. The CDR3 length is 19 residues. Trimming cost V 2 bases and J 5 bases, with 26 bases left between them. CDR3 protein: CASSLRRRAAGAGGDTQYF. Here the CDR3 DNA reads TGTGCCAGCAGCTTAAGGCGGCGAGCGGCGGGGGCAGGAGGAGATACGCAGTATTTT. The full variable domain, completed using reference TRBV11-2 and TRBJ2-3, is EAGVAQSPRYKIIEKRQSVAFWCNPISGHATLYWYQQILGQGPKLLIQFQNNGVVDDSQLPKDRFSAERLKGVDSTLKIQPAKLEDSAVYLCASSLRRRAAGAGGDTQYFGPGTRLTVL.